A single sample is the source of the 26 T cell receptor beta chains below, sequenced in a study of blood T cell repertoires in COVID-19 (dated by TCRdb to the early 2020s). Libraries were made using the immunoSEQ multiplex PCR assay. TCRdb re-hosts the immuneACCESS table, in-frame sequences only. Its copies lack some clones; in the studies checked, an unresolved V gene accounts for under half of them, and the cause for the rest is not known. For this sample there are around 100,000 clones; 90% to 95% appear just once. The ten largest make up about 2.2% of the sample. Sample: peripheral blood. These receptors were obtained from a man aged 45-60 years with active COVID-19.

This clone was recorded at least ten times. The chain employs TRBV4-1 and TRBJ1-3; 7 bases agree with TRBD1. CDR3 length equals 17 residues. CDR1 is MGHRA and CDR2 is YSYEKL in the germline V gene. V was clipped by 2 bases and J by 2 bases; unmatched bases: 9. CDR3 DNA: TGCGCCAGCAGCCAAACCATCTTAAGGGGGCCTGGAAACACCATATATTTT. Protein product: CASSQTILRGPGNTIYF.

The rearrangement links TRBV5-1 to TRBJ2-1, with 8 positions matching TRBD1. Germline V lookup: CDR1 SGHRS, CDR2 YFSETQ. The CDR3 is 16 residues long. Trimming took 4 bases from V and 4 from J; bases not matched to a gene: 10. The CDR3 sequence: CASSQRGTGFYNEQFF. CDR3 nucleotides: TGCGCCAGCAGCCAAAGAGGGACAGGATTTTACAATGAGCAGTTCTTC.

The V and J genes are TRBV18 and TRBJ2-3, with 8 positions matching TRBD1. CDR1 KGHSH and CDR2 LQKENI come from the germline V gene. CDR3 length equals 14 residues. The ends lost 3 bases at V and 6 bases at J; junction bases unmatched: 5. The CDR3 DNA is TGTGCCAGCTCACCCGGACAGGGAACCGATACGCAGTATTTT. Residues: CASSPGQGTDTQYF.

CDR3 bases: TGTGCCAGCAGCGTAGGGGGGGTTCAAGAGACCCAGTACTTC. It codes for CASSVGGVQETQYF. The chain couples TRBV9 to TRBJ2-5, with TRBD2 as a possible D gene (6 bases). Germline CDR1 and CDR2: SGDLS and YYNGEE. The CDR3 is 14 residues long. Trimming removed 0 bases from V and 2 bases from J, with 8 bases in between.

This clone was counted between two and nine times. V and J are TRBV21-1 and TRBJ2-7; the table names TRBD1, a call not compared with the DNA. TRBV21-1 is a listed pseudogene. The CDR3 extends over 13 amino acids. The CDR3 region is CASSKDRVYEQYV. Written as DNA, the CDR3 is TGTGCCAGCAGCAAAGACAGGGTCTACGAGCAGTACGTC.

The V call is TRBV16, the J call TRBJ2-1, with D uncertain. Germline CDR1 and CDR2: KGHSY and FQNENV. Trimming left V 9 bases short and J 1 base short, with 10 bases between. The CDR3 covers 13 residues. The CDR3 here is CASLIESYNEQFF. As DNA, the CDR3 is TGTGCCAGTCTAATAGAGTCCTACAATGAGCAGTTCTTC.

The chain employs TRBV11-2 and TRBJ1-2; TRBD1 agrees at 8 bases. The germline CDR1 and CDR2 sequences are SGHAT and FQNNGV. V trimming: 2 bases; J trimming: 12 bases; junction bases outside the gene matches: 8. This CDR3 has 13 residues. The CDR3 sequence is CASSLKETGDNTF. CDR3 nucleotide sequence: TGTGCCAGCAGCTTAAAGGAGACAGGGGACAACACCTTC.

The V call is TRBV11-3, the J call TRBJ2-1; 7 nucleotides agree with TRBD2. The V gene end was trimmed by 3 bases and the J gene end by 10 bases; junction bases not matched to a gene: 3. The CDR3 covers 12 residues. Germline V gene lookup returns CDR1 SGHNT and CDR2 YENEEA. CDR3 coding DNA: TGTGCCAGCAGCTTGGGAGGGCTAGAGCAGTTCTTC. It specifies CASSLGGLEQFF.

The J gene is TRBJ2-2, the V gene TRBV5-1; 13 bases are a match to TRBD2. V dropped 1 base and J dropped 6; count of bases not matched to a gene: 6. This CDR3 contains 17 residues. Per germline, CDR1 SGHRS and CDR2 YFSETQ. CDR3 DNA sequence: TGCGCCAGCAGCTTGACACTAGCGGGAGGGCCTTCCGGGGAGCTGTTTTTT. This encodes CASSLTLAGGPSGELFF.

This clone appeared a few times. The genes are TRBV18 and TRBJ1-1; no clear D gene. Trimming left V 2 bases short and J 9 bases short, with 13 bases between. The CDR3 is 13 amino acids. CDR1 is KGHSH and CDR2 is LQKENI in the germline V gene. This CDR3 is CASSPDGGIKAFF. Here the CDR3 DNA reads TGTGCCAGCTCACCAGATGGAGGAATAAAAGCTTTCTTT. The full variable domain, rest sourced from reference TRBV18 and TRBJ1-1, is NAGVMQNPRHLVRRRGQEARLRCSPMKGHSHVYWYRQLPEEGLKFMVYLQKENIIDESGMPKERFSAEFPKEGPSILRIQQVVRGDSAAYFCASSPDGGIKAFFGQGTRLTVV.

The DNA for the CDR3 is TGTGCCAGTAGTATCCAGGGCAGGGTGAACACTGAAGCTTTCTTT. It translates to CASSIQGRVNTEAFF. The chain combines TRBV19 with TRBJ1-1, with D maybe TRBD1 (5 bases). Germline V lookup: CDR1 LNHDA, CDR2 SQIVND (reference sequence). Trimming shortened V by 3 bases and J by 0 bases, and 11 bases separated the two germline ends. The CDR3 totals 15 residues.

J is TRBJ1-1 and V is TRBV13; 8 bases are shared with TRBD1. This CDR3 has 17 residues. From germline, CDR1 is PRHDT and CDR2 FYEKMQ (reference sequence). V lost 0 bases, J lost 5 bases, and 11 bases stayed unmatched. The DNA of the CDR3 is TGTGCCAGCAGCTTAGGTCCAGGGGGCAATCGGGAGACTGAAGCTTTCTTT. Translating it yields CASSLGPGGNRETEAFF.

V is TRBV28 and J is TRBJ2-5, with D uncertain. Trimming shortened V by 6 bases and J by 4 bases, and 9 bases separated the two germline ends. Germline V lookup: CDR1 MDHEN, CDR2 SYDVKM. CDR3 length: 12 residues. The CDR3 is CASSRVRETQYF. The CDR3 nucleotides are TGTGCCAGCAGCCGGGTCCGAGAGACCCAGTACTTC. Supplemented by reference TRBV28 and TRBJ2-5, the full variable domain reads DVKVTQSSRYLVKRTGEKVFLECVQDMDHENMFWYRQDPGLGLRLIYFSYDVKMKEKGDIPEGYSVSREKKERFSLILESASTNQTSMYLCASSRVRETQYFGPGTRLLVL.

The chain links TRBV10-3 to TRBJ2-7; 10 nucleotides match TRBD2. Germline CDR1 ENHRY, CDR2 SYGVKD. The CDR3 has 16 amino acids. V was clipped by 2 bases and J by 2 bases; unmatched bases: 6. The CDR3 nucleotides are TGTGCCATCAGTGAGCGGATAGCGGGGGGAGCCTACGAGCAGTACTTC. Its translation: CAISERIAGGAYEQYF.

The chain joins TRBV6-5 to TRBJ1-2; D perhaps matches TRBD1 (6 bases). This CDR3 contains 13 residues. Trimming took off 2 bases at V and 8 bases at J, with 12 bases between the two ends. Per the germline V gene, CDR1 is MNHEY and CDR2 is SVGAGI. The CDR3 nucleotides are TGTGCCAGCAGTTACGCGGGGGCGGGCGGCTACACCTTC. This codes for CASSYAGAGGYTF.

The chain carries TRBV3-1 (or the pseudogene TRBV3-2) and TRBJ2-3, with 8 bases that match TRBD2. The CDR3 is made up of 14 amino acids. The germline gives CDR1 LGHDT, CDR2 YNNKEL (reference sequence). V lost 4 bases to trimming and J lost 4 bases; unmatched junction nucleotides: 4. Here the CDR3 reads CASSPGTRADTQYF. The CDR3 region has the DNA TGTGCCAGCAGCCCAGGGACTAGAGCAGATACGCAGTATTTT.

V and J are TRBV7-3 and TRBJ2-1, with 9 bases identical to TRBD1. Germline lookup yields CDR1 SGHTA and CDR2 FQGTGA. The CDR3 has 16 residues. V trimming: 2 bases; J trimming: 5 bases; junction bases outside the gene matches: 7. The CDR3 region has the DNA TGTGCCAGCAGCTTAGGGGTCGGGACAGGGCACAATGAGCAGTTCTTC. It yields the protein CASSLGVGTGHNEQFF.

This clone was observed once. The rearrangement joins TRBV18 to TRBJ2-5, with D possibly TRBD2 on 6 matching bases. CDR1 and CDR2 from the germline V gene are KGHSH and LQKENI. Deletions cut 7 bases from V and 3 bases from J, with 15 bases between. This CDR3 has 14 amino acids. CDR3 sequence: CASLFGGGEETQYF. The DNA for the CDR3 is TGTGCCAGCTTGTTTGGGGGAGGAGAAGAGACCCAGTACTTC.

This sequence joins TRBV6-6 and TRBJ2-1, with 11 bases fitting TRBD1. CDR3 length equals 16 residues. The germline V gene has CDR1 MNHNY and CDR2 SVGAGI (reference sequence). Trimming took 4 bases from V and 8 from J; bases not matched to a gene: 10. Here the CDR3 reads CASSSSGTGGGDEQFF. CDR3 nucleotide sequence: TGTGCCAGCAGTTCAAGCGGGACAGGGGGAGGTGATGAGCAGTTCTTC.

The chain has TRBV11-2 and TRBJ2-5; 7 positions agree with TRBD2. CDR1 is SGHAT and CDR2 is FQNNGV in the germline V gene. After removal of 5 bases from V and 6 bases from J, the junction contained 3 bases not matched to a gene. This CDR3 is 12 amino acids long. CDR3 in DNA: TGTGCCAGCAGCCCTAGCGGACAGACCCAGTACTTC. Translated, it gives CASSPSGQTQYF.

A few counts support this clone. The chain links TRBV7-2 to TRBJ1-2, with D perhaps TRBD1 (5 bases). Between the trimmed V and J ends, which lost 4 bases and 0 bases, there was a span of 12 bases. Germline CDR1 SGHTA, CDR2 FQGNSA. The CDR3 extends over 15 amino acids. In nucleotides, the CDR3 is TGTGCCAGCAGCTCCCCCGGCAGGGCTAACTATGGCTACACCTTC. Protein: CASSSPGRANYGYTF.

The chain couples TRBV18 to TRBJ2-7, with D perhaps TRBD1 (6 bases). The V end lost 0 bases, the J end lost 6 bases, and 6 bases lay between the germline ends. Germline values: CDR1 KGHSH, CDR2 LQKENI. The CDR3 has 12 amino acids. The CDR3 spells CASSPPGGEQYV. The CDR3 region has the DNA TGTGCCAGCTCACCACCAGGGGGCGAGCAGTACGTC.

The chain is built from TRBV14 and TRBJ2-3; 8 bases are a match to TRBD2. The CDR3 extends over 16 amino acids. Per germline, CDR1 SGHDN and CDR2 FVKESK. J gave up 7 bases and V 4 bases, and 13 bases lay outside the gene matches. CDR3 sequence: CASSLSGAERGNTQYF. CDR3 nucleotides: TGTGCCAGCAGCCTTAGCGGGGCGGAACGAGGAAATACGCAGTATTTT.

The rearrangement uses TRBV4-1 and TRBJ2-5; D uncertain. This CDR3 is 13 amino acids long. Trimming stripped 1 base from V and 5 bases from J, with 8 bases between. Germline lookup yields CDR1 MGHRA and CDR2 YSYEKL. The CDR3 loop reads CASSQGRRETQYF. The CDR3 DNA reads as TGCGCCAGCAGCCAAGGTCGGCGGGAGACCCAGTACTTC.

The rearrangement uses TRBV18 and TRBJ2-3; 10 nucleotides agree with TRBD2. V gave up 4 bases and J gave up 2 bases; unmatched junction bases: 24. The CDR3 is made up of 22 amino acids. Germline V gene lookup returns CDR1 KGHSH and CDR2 LQKENI. This CDR3 reads CASSLSDRRLFSGRQLTDTQYF. In DNA form, the CDR3 reads TGTGCCAGCTCACTATCGGACAGGAGGCTTTTTAGCGGGAGGCAACTCACAGATACGCAGTATTTT.

The CDR3 region is CASNRDRGLETQYF. The CDR3 DNA reads as TGTGCCAGCAACCGGGACAGGGGGCTCGAGACCCAGTACTTC. This chain connects TRBV6-5 to TRBJ2-5, with 12 bases matching TRBD1. V shed 7 bases and J 5 bases; nucleotides not matched to a gene: 5. Per germline, CDR1 MNHEY and CDR2 SVGAGI. The CDR3 has 14 residues.